Below, one TCR beta chain is given with its context. This entry is derived from a study of control samples from healthy donors and cancer patients. V was clipped by 4 bases and J by 6 bases; unmatched bases: 13. This CDR3 is 16 amino acids long. CDR1 and CDR2 (germline): LGHNA, YSLEER. Generated by immunoSEQ multiplex PCR, the TCRdb table keeps only in-frame clones and is missing some. Among about 100,000 clones listed, about 90% were seen once. Sequenced input: blood. The rearrangement uses TRBV4-3 and TRBJ1-1; 8 nucleotides align to TRBD1. The clonotype originates from a woman aged 18 to 35 in good health. CDR3 bases: TGCGCCAGCAGCCTCGGACAGGGATTCTACCTCTCTGAAGCTTTCTTT. It translates to CASSLGQGFYLSEAFF.